These 15 T cell receptor beta chains were sequenced from one sample in a study of early T cells in non-severe SARS-CoV-2 infection (dated by TCRdb to the early 2020s). The method was 5' RACE. Sequencing relied on a NextSeq 500. Through fastp at Q25 and MiXCR, TCRdb rebuilt clones from the public reads, retaining in-frame beta chains. Under each unique CDR3 protein, matching rows form one entry showing the most common genes and DNA. The sample contains tens of thousands of distinct CDR3 sequences, 5.4% of them found a single time. Together, the top ten hold around 5% of the sample. Material: whole blood, obtained at baseline. The receptors stem from an adult who was a healthcare worker with PCR-confirmed SARS-CoV-2 infection or an uninfected control (not recorded which).

Ten or more counts support this clonotype. The V and J genes are TRBV28 and TRBJ1-3, with no clear D. The CDR3 totals 15 residues. Germline values: CDR1 MDHEN, CDR2 SYDVKM. V was shortened by 5 bases and J by 1 base, with 12 bases between the two germline ends. The CDR3 loop is CASSKTALSGNTIYF. CDR3 in DNA: TGTGCCAGCAGTAAAACAGCTTTATCTGGAAACACCATATATTTT.

This clonotype has ten or more counts. This sequence joins TRBV29-1 and TRBJ2-7; D gene unclear. The germline V gene has CDR1 SQVTM and CDR2 ANQGSEA. The CDR3 loop spans 11 amino acids. Trimming cost V 4 bases and J 0 bases, with 4 bases left between them. CDR3 sequence: CSVGDSYEQYF. In DNA form, the CDR3 reads TGCAGCGTTGGAGACTCCTACGAGCAGTACTTC.

In this sample, this clonotype turned up many times. The chain joins TRBV2 to TRBJ2-1; TRBD1 matches at 7 bases. J lost 6 bases, V lost 6 bases, and 29 bases had no gene match. Germline values: CDR1 SNHLY, CDR2 FYNNEI. There are 21 residues in the CDR3. The CDR3 here is CASRNPTGTSEKGQSPNEQFF. The CDR3 DNA reads as TGTGCCAGCAGGAATCCGACAGGGACAAGTGAGAAGGGGCAGTCTCCCAATGAGCAGTTCTTC.

The J gene is TRBJ2-6, the V gene TRBV12-3 or TRBV12-4, with 12 bases that match TRBD2. The CDR3 extends over 17 amino acids. Unmatched junction bases numbered 4, after V lost 6 bases and J lost 1 base. The CDR3 reads CASSGLAGLSGANVLTF. In nucleotides, the CDR3 is TGTGCCAGCAGCGGACTAGCGGGATTATCTGGGGCCAACGTCCTGACTTTC.

This clonotype has at least ten counts. The genes are TRBV5-1 and TRBJ2-7, with D hard to call. The CDR3 totals 13 residues. The V gene lost 0 bases and the J gene lost 2 bases, with 6 bases spanning the gap. From germline, CDR1 is SGHRS and CDR2 YFSETQ. DNA for the CDR3: TGCGCCAGCAGCTTGGAGGAGACCTACGAGCAGTACTTC. Protein product: CASSLEETYEQYF. Based on the CDR3 plus reference TRBV5-1 and TRBJ2-7, the full variable domain is KAGVTQTPRYLIKTRGQQVTLSCSPISGHRSVSWYQQTPGQGLQFLFEYFSETQRNKGNFPGRFSGRQFSNSRSEMNVSTLELGDSALYLCASSLEETYEQYFGPGTRLTVT.

This clonotype has a count of ten or more. The chain uses TRBV29-1 and TRBJ1-1; D is ambiguous. The V end lost 3 bases, the J end lost 3 bases, and 5 bases lay between the germline ends. Per germline, CDR1 SQVTM and CDR2 ANQGSEA. The CDR3 runs to 11 residues. CDR3 sequence reads: CSVEVDTEAFF. The CDR3 nucleotides are TGCAGCGTTGAGGTTGACACTGAAGCTTTCTTT.

This clonotype was seen at least ten times. This chain joins TRBV27 and TRBJ2-1; 7 bases match TRBD2. CDR3 length: 14 residues. J lost 7 bases, V lost 5 bases, and 8 bases had no gene match. CDR1 and CDR2 (germline): MNHEY, SMNVEV (reference sequence). The chain's CDR3 is CASSGGGPKNEQFF. CDR3 bases: TGTGCCAGCAGTGGCGGGGGACCAAAGAATGAGCAGTTCTTC.

This clonotype is deemed medium-sized (0.01 to 0.1%). CDR3 sequence (DNA): TGTGCCAGCAGCATCAGCGGGGACAGCTCCTACGAGCAGTACTTC. Protein product: CASSISGDSSYEQYF. This chain connects TRBV6-2 or TRBV6-3 to TRBJ2-7, with D perhaps TRBD1 or TRBD2 (7 bases each). This CDR3 has 15 amino acids. Per the germline V gene, CDR1 is MNHEY and CDR2 is SVGEGT. Between the trimmed V and J ends, which lost 6 bases and 0 bases, there was a span of 15 bases.

This clonotype was seen ten or more times. The chain carries TRBV6-5 and TRBJ2-3; 13 bases align to TRBD2. CDR1 is MNHEY, CDR2 SVGAGI, per germline. V dropped 6 bases and J dropped 0; count of bases not matched to a gene: 6. This CDR3 region has 17 residues. The CDR3 DNA reads as TGTGCCAGCAGCCTACTAGCGGGAGGGTCTAGCACAGATACGCAGTATTTT. It translates to CASSLLAGGSSTDTQYF.

This clonotype was recorded many times. The chain employs TRBV3-2 and TRBJ2-5; TRBD2, as called in the table, went unchecked against the DNA. TRBV3-2 is a recognized pseudogene. This CDR3 is 18 amino acids long. CDR3 bases: TGTGCCAGCAGCCAAGAAGGAGCGGCGGGAGGCCCGCAAGAGACCCAGTACTTC. Protein sequence: CASSQEGAAGGPQETQYF.

Many counts were recorded for this clonotype. The V gene is TRBV19, the J gene TRBJ2-2; TRBD1 aligns across 7 bases. The CDR3 sequence is 11 residues long. Germline V lookup: CDR1 LNHDA, CDR2 SQIVND (reference sequence). The V gene end was trimmed by 10 bases and the J gene end by 6 bases; junction bases not matched to a gene: 2. CDR3 sequence (DNA): TGTGCCACTACAGGGGCCGGGGAGCTGTTTTTT. Translated: CATTGAGELFF.

This clonotype has a count of ten or more. CDR3 DNA: TGCAGCGTTGAGTCAAGACAGACAGCTTTGATGAACACTGAAGCTTTCTTT. As protein: CSVESRQTALMNTEAFF. This sequence joins TRBV29-1 and TRBJ1-1; TRBD1 is a possible D gene (5 bases). V lost 3 bases to trimming and J lost 0 bases, with 20 bases between them. The germline V gene has CDR1 SQVTM and CDR2 ANQGSEA. This CDR3 has 17 amino acids.

This clonotype was found many times. This rearrangement joins TRBV29-1 to TRBJ2-1, with D possibly being TRBD1 or TRBD2 (6 bases each). Germline assignment: CDR1 SQVTM and CDR2 ANQGSEA. With 0 bases removed from V and 3 bases from J, the gap between germline ends came to 15 bases. CDR3 length equals 16 residues. The CDR3 region has the DNA TGCAGCGTTGAAGATCCTCACGGGGGCCACTACAATGAGCAGTTCTTC. Amino acid sequence: CSVEDPHGGHYNEQFF.

This clonotype has a handful of counts. This chain joins TRBV4-1 and TRBJ2-6; 9 bases line up with TRBD1. Trimming took 4 bases from V and 2 from J; bases not matched to a gene: 9. This CDR3 has 18 amino acids. Germline assignment: CDR1 MGHRA and CDR2 YSYEKL. The CDR3: CASSLLITGGPGANVLTF. The DNA for the CDR3 is TGCGCCAGCAGCCTCCTCATCACAGGGGGCCCTGGGGCCAACGTCCTGACTTTC.

This clonotype was seen only a few times. The chain employs TRBV4-1 and TRBJ2-7; TRBD1 matches 7 bases. V lost 4 bases to trimming and J lost 1 base; unmatched junction nucleotides: 4. CDR3 length: 14 residues. The germline gives CDR1 MGHRA, CDR2 YSYEKL. CDR3 coding DNA: TGCGCCAGCAGCCCCTGGGACAGATCCTACGAGCAGTACTTC. This codes for CASSPWDRSYEQYF.